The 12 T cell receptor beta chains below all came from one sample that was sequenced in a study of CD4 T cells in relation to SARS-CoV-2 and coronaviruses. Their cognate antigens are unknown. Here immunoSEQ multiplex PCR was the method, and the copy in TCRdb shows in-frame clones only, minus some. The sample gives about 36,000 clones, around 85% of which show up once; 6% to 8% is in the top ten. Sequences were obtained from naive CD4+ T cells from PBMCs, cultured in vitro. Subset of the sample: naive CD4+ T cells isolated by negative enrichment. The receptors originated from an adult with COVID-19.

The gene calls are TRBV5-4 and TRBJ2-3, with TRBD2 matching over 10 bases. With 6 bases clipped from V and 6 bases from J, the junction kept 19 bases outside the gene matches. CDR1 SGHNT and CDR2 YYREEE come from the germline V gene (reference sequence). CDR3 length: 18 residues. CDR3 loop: CASIKGSSGRPGVDTQYF. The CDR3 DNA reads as TGTGCCAGCATCAAAGGATCTAGCGGGAGACCGGGGGTGGATACGCAGTATTTT.

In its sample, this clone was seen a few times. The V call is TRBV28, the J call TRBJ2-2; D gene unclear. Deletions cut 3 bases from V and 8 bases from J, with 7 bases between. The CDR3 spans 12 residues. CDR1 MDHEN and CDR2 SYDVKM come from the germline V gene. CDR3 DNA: TGTGCCAGCAGTTTTCCCGTTGGGGAGCTGTTTTTT. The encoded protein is CASSFPVGELFF.

DNA of the CDR3: TGTGCCAGCAGCGCTACTAGCGGGAGACACAATGAGCAGTTCTTC. Protein: CASSATSGRHNEQFF. V is TRBV5-4 and J is TRBJ2-1, with TRBD2 matching 11 bases. The CDR3 length is 15 residues. The J segment lost 5 bases and the V segment lost 4 bases, leaving 5 bases of the junction unmatched. Germline V gives CDR1 SGHNT, CDR2 YYREEE (reference sequence).

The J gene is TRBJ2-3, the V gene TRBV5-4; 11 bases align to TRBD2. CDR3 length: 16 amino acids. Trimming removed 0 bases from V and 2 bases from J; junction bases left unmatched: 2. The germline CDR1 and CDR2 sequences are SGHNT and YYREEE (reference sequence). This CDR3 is CASSLGLAGYTDTQYF. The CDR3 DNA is TGTGCCAGCAGCTTGGGACTAGCGGGATACACAGATACGCAGTATTTT. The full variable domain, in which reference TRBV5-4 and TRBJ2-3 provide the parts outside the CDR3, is ETGVTQSPTHLIKTRGQQVTLRCSSQSGHNTVSWYQQALGQGPQFIFQYYREEENGRGNFPPRFSGLQFPNYSSELNVNALELDDSALYLCASSLGLAGYTDTQYFGPGTRLTVL.

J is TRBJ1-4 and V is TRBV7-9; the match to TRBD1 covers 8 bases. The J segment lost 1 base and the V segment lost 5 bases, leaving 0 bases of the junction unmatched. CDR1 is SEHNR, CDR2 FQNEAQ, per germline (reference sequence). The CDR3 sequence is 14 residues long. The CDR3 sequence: CASSGQGTNEKLFF. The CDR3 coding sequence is TGTGCCAGCAGCGGACAGGGAACTAATGAAAAACTGTTTTTT.

CDR3 nucleotides: TGTGCCAGCAGCCAAGGAGTCGGGGGCGGAGCGCCCAGGGAGACCCAGTACTTC. The encoded protein is CASSQGVGGGAPRETQYF. The genes are TRBV4-2 and TRBJ2-5; D possibly uses TRBD1 or TRBD2 (6 bases each). This CDR3 comprises 18 residues. Germline lookup yields CDR1 LGHNA and CDR2 YNFKEQ. The V end was cut by 1 base, the J end by 5 bases, with 23 bases between.

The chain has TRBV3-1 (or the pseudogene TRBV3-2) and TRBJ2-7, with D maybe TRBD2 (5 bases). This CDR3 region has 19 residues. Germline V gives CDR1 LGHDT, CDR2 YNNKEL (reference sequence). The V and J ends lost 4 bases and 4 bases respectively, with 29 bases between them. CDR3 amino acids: CASSPTPGTLSTRPYEQYF. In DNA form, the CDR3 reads TGTGCCAGCAGCCCGACTCCGGGAACCTTGAGTACCAGACCTTACGAGCAGTACTTC.

DNA of the CDR3: TGCAGCGTTGATCCGGCAGGAGTAGCGGAGCAGTTCTTC. It translates to CSVDPAGVAEQFF. The rearrangement links TRBV29-1 to TRBJ2-1, with D perhaps matching TRBD2 (5 bases). V lost 3 bases, J lost 10 bases, and 16 bases lay in between. CDR3 length equals 13 residues. Germline V gene sequence: CDR1 SQVTM, CDR2 ANQGSEA.

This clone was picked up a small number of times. The CDR3 DNA is TGTGCCAGCAGTTATGATAACTCTGTCAATGAGCAGTTCTTC. Translating gives CASSYDNSVNEQFF. The genes are TRBV27 and TRBJ2-1; the D is unclear. Germline loops: CDR1 MNHEY, CDR2 SMNVEV (reference sequence). This CDR3 has 14 amino acids. Trimming took 4 bases from V and 6 from J, leaving 13 bases between them.

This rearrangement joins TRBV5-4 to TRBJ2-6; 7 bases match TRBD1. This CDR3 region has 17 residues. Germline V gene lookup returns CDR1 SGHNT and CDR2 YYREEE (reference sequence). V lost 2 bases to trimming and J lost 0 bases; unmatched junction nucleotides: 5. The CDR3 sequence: CASSFGQVFSGANVLTF. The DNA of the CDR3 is TGTGCCAGCAGCTTTGGACAGGTATTCTCTGGGGCCAACGTCCTGACTTTC. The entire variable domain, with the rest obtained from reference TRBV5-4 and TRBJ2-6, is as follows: ETGVTQSPTHLIKTRGQQVTLRCSSQSGHNTVSWYQQALGQGPQFIFQYYREEENGRGNFPPRFSGLQFPNYSSELNVNALELDDSALYLCASSFGQVFSGANVLTFGAGSRLTVL.

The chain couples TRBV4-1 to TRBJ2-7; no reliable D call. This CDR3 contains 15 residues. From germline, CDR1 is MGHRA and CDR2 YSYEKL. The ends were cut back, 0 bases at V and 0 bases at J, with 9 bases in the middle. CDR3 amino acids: CASSQDTQSSYEQYF. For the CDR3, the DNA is TGCGCCAGCAGCCAAGATACGCAGAGCTCCTACGAGCAGTACTTC.

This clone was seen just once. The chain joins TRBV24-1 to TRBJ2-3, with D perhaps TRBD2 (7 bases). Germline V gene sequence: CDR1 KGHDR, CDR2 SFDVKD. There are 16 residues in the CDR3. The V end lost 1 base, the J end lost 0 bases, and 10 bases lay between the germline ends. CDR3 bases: TGTGCCACCAGTGATTTCCGGGGGGCTAGCACAGATACGCAGTATTTT. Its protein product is CATSDFRGASTDTQYF.